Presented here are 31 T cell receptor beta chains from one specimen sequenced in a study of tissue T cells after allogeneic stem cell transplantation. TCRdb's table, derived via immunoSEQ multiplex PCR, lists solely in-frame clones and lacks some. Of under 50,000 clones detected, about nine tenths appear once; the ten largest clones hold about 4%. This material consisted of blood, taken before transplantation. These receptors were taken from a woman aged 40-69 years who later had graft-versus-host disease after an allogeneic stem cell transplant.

The CDR3 spells CASRSLAGGGNEQFF. In DNA form, the CDR3 reads TGTGCCAGTAGATCCCTAGCGGGAGGCGGAAATGAGCAGTTCTTC. The chain has TRBV19 and TRBJ2-1, with TRBD2 identical over 11 bases. V shed 6 bases, J shed 7 bases, and the junction held 8 bases outside the gene matches. In germline, CDR1 is LNHDA, CDR2 SQIVND (reference sequence). CDR3 length equals 15 residues.

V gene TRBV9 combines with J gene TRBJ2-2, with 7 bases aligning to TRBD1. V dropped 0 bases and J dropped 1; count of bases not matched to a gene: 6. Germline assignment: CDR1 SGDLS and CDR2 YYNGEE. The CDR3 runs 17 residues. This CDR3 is CASSVDDRAENTGELFF. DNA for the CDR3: TGTGCCAGCAGCGTAGACGACAGGGCAGAGAACACCGGGGAGCTGTTTTTT.

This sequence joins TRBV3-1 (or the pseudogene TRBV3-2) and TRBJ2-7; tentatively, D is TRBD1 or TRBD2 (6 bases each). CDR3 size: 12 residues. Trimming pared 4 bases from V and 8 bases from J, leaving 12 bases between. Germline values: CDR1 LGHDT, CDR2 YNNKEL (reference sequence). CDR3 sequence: CASSPTGAQQYF. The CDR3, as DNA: TGTGCCAGCAGCCCCACGGGGGCGCAGCAGTACTTC.

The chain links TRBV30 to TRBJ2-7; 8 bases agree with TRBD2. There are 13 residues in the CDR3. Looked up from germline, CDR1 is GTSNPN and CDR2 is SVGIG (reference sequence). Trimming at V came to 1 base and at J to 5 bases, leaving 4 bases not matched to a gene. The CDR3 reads CAWSAGGPNEQYF. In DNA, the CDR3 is TGTGCCTGGAGTGCGGGAGGGCCCAACGAGCAGTACTTC.

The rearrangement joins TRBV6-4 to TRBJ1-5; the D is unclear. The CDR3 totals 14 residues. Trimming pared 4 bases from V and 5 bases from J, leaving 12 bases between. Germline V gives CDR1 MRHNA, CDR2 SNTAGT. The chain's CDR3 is CASSVSGPDQPQHF. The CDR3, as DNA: TGTGCCAGCAGTGTCTCTGGGCCTGATCAGCCCCAGCATTTT.

This CDR3 reads CASRSGQGIGPQHF. CDR3 nucleotide sequence: TGTGCCAGCAGATCTGGGCAGGGTATTGGGCCCCAGCATTTT. V is TRBV6-6 and J is TRBJ1-5; D is possibly TRBD1 (5 bases). This CDR3 is built from 14 residues. Per germline, CDR1 MNHNY and CDR2 SVGAGI (reference sequence). Trimming removed 6 bases from V and 9 bases from J, with 18 bases in between.

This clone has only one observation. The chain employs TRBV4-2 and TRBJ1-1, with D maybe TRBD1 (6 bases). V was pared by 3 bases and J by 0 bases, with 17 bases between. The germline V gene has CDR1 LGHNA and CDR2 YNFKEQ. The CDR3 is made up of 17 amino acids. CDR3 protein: CASSQQGTKNMNTEAFF. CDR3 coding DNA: TGTGCCAGCAGCCAGCAAGGGACAAAGAACATGAACACTGAAGCTTTCTTT.

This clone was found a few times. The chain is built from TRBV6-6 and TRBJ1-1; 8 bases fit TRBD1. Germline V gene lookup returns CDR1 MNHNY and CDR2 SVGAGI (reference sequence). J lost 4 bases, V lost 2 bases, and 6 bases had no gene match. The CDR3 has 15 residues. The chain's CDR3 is CASSYPGTGGTEAFF. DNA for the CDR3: TGTGCCAGCAGTTACCCCGGGACAGGAGGCACTGAAGCTTTCTTT.

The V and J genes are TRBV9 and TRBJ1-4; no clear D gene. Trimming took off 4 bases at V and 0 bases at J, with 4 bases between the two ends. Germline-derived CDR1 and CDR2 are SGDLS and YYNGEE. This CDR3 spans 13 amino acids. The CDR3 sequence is CASSPSTNEKLFF. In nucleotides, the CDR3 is TGTGCCAGCAGCCCTTCAACTAATGAAAAACTGTTTTTT. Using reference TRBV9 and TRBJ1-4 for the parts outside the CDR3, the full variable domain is DSGVTQTPKHLITATGQRVTLRCSPRSGDLSVYWYQQSLDQGLQFLIQYYNGEERAKGNILERFSAQQFPDLHSELNLSSLELGDSALYFCASSPSTNEKLFFGSGTQLSVL.

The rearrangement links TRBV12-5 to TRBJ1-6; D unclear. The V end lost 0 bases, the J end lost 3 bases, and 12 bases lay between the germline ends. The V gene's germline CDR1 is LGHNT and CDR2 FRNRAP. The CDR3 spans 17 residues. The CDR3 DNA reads TGTGCTAGTGGTTTGGTACGGGCAGTATACTATAATTCACCCCTCCACTTT. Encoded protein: CASGLVRAVYYNSPLHF.

The DNA of the CDR3 is TGTGCCTGGAGCACTAGCGGCACAGATACGCAGTATTTT. Residues: CAWSTSGTDTQYF. The rearrangement links TRBV30 to TRBJ2-3, with 7 bases fitting TRBD2. The CDR3 covers 13 residues. Per the germline V gene, CDR1 is GTSNPN and CDR2 is SVGIG (reference sequence). Trimming removed 3 bases from V and 1 base from J; junction bases left unmatched: 1.

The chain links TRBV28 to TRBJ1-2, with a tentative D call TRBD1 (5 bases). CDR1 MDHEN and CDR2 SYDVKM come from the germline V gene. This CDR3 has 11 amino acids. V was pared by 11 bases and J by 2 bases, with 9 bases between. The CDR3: CAGRDNYGYTF. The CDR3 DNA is TGTGCCGGACGGGACAACTATGGCTACACCTTC.

The CDR3 region has the DNA TGCGCCAGCAGCCTTATGCCCGACAATGAGCAGTTCTTC. The encoded protein is CASSLMPDNEQFF. V gene TRBV5-1 combines with J gene TRBJ2-1; the D is unclear. Per the germline V gene, CDR1 is SGHRS and CDR2 is YFSETQ. Between the trimmed V and J ends, which lost 4 bases and 5 bases, there was a span of 10 bases. The CDR3 is 13 residues long.

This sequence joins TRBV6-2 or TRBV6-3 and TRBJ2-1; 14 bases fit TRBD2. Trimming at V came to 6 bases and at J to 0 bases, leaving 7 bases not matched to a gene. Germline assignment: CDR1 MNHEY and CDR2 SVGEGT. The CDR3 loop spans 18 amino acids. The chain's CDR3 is CASSRPGTSGSSYNEQFF. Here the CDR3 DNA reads TGTGCCAGCAGCCGTCCCGGGACTAGCGGGAGCTCCTACAATGAGCAGTTCTTC.

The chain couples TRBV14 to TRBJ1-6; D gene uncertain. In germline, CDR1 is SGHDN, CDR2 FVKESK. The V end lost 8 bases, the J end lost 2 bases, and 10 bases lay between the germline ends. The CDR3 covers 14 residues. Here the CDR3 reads CASLSEPYNSPLHF. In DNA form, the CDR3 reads TGTGCCAGCCTCTCGGAACCCTATAATTCACCCCTCCACTTT.

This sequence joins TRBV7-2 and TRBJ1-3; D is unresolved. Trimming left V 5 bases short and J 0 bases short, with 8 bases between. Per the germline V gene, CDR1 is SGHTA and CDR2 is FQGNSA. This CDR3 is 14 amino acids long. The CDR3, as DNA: TGTGCCAGCAGCAGCCCGAGCTCTGGAAACACCATATATTTT. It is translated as CASSSPSSGNTIYF.

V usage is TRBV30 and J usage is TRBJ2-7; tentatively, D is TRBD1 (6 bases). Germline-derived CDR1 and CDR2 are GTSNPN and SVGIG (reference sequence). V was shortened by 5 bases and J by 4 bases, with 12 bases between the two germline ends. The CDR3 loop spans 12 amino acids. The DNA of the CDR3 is TGTGCCTGGGCACAGGGTCGGTACGAGCAGTACTTC. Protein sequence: CAWAQGRYEQYF.

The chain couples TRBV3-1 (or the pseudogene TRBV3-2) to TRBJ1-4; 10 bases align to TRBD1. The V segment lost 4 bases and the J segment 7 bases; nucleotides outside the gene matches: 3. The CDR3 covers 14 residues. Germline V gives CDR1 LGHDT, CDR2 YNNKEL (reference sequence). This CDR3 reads CASSPRDRGEKLFF. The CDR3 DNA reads TGTGCCAGCAGCCCGCGGGACAGGGGTGAAAAACTGTTTTTT.

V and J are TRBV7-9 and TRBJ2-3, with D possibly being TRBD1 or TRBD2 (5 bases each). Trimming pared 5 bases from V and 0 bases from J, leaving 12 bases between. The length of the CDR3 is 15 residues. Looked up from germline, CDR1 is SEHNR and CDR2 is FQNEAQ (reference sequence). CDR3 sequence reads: CASSPRDLSTDTQYF. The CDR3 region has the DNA TGTGCCAGCAGCCCCCGGGACCTTAGCACAGATACGCAGTATTTT.

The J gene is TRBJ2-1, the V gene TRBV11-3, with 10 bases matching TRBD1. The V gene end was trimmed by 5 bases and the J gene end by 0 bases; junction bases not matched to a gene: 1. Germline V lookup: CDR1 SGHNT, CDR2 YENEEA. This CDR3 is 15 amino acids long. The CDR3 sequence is CASSRDRGSYNEQFF. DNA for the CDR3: TGTGCCAGCAGCCGGGACAGGGGCTCCTACAATGAGCAGTTCTTC.

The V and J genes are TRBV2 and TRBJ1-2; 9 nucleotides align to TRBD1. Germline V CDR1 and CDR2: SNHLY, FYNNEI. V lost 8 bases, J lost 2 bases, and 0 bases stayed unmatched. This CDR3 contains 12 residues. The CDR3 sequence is CASGQGNYGYTF. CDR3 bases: TGTGCCAGCGGACAGGGGAACTATGGCTACACCTTC.

DNA of the CDR3: TGTGCCAGCACCAGGGGGCCTGGAAACACCATATATTTT. Residues: CASTRGPGNTIYF. V and J are TRBV5-4 and TRBJ1-3; 8 bases align to TRBD1. Unmatched junction bases numbered 1, after V lost 6 bases and J lost 2 bases. Germline-derived CDR1 and CDR2 are SGHNT and YYREEE (reference sequence). The CDR3 is made up of 13 amino acids.

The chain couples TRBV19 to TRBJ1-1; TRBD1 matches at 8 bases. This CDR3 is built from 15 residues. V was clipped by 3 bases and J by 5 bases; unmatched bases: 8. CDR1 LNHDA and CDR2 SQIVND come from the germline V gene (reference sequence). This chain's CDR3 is CASSMLRGRGTEAFF. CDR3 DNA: TGTGCCAGTAGTATGCTCAGGGGGCGAGGAACTGAAGCTTTCTTT.

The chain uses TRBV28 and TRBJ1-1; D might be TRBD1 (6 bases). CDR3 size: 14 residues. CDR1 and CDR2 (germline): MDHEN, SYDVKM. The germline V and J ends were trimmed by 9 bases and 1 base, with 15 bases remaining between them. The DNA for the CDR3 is TGTGCCAGTATCGGACGGGGACAGAACACTGAAGCTTTCTTT. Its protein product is CASIGRGQNTEAFF.

Here the CDR3 DNA reads TGTGCCAGCAGCTTATACGATGAGCAGTTCTTC. Amino acids: CASSLYDEQFF. The chain links TRBV7-2 to TRBJ2-1, with D unresolved. V lost 2 bases and J 8 bases, leaving 4 bases between the germline ends. This CDR3 comprises 11 residues. Germline CDR1 and CDR2: SGHTA and FQGNSA.

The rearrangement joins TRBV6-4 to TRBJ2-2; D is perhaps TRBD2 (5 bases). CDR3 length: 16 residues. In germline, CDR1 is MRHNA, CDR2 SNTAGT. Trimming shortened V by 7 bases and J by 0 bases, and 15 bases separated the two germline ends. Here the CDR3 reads CASIRVEAANTGELFF. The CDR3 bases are TGTGCCAGCATTAGAGTGGAGGCCGCGAACACCGGGGAGCTGTTTTTT.

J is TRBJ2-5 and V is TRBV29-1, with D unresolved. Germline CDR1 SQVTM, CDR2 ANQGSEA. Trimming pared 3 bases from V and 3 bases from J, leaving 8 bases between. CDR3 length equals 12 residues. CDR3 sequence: CSVESDEETQYF. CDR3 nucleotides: TGCAGCGTTGAGAGCGATGAAGAGACCCAGTACTTC.

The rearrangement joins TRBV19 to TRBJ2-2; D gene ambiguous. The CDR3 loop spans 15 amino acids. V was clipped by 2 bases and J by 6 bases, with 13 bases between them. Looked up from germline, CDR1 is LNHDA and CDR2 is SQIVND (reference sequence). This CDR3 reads CASSIPFSAPGELFF. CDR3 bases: TGTGCCAGTAGTATACCCTTCAGCGCGCCCGGGGAGCTGTTTTTT.

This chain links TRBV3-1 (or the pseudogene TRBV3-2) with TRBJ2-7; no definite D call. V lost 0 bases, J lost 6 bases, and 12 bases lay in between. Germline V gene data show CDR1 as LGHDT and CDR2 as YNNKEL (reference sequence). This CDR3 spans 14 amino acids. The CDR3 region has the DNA TGTGCCAGCAGCCAAGATCTGGGATTGAGCGAGCAGTACTTC. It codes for CASSQDLGLSEQYF.

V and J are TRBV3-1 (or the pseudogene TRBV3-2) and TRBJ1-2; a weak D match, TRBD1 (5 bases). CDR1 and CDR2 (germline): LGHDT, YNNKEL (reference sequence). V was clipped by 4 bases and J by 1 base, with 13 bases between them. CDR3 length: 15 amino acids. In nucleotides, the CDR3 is TGTGCCAGCAGCCCGTCAGGGAGGGATAACTATGGCTACACCTTC. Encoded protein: CASSPSGRDNYGYTF.

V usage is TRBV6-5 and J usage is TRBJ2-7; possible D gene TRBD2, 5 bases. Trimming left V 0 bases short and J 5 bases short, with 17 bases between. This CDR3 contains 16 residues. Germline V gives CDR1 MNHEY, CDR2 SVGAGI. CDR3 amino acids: CASSYSWAAGGNEQYF. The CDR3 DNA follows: TGTGCCAGCAGTTACTCTTGGGCGGCGGGCGGCAACGAGCAGTACTTC.